The 21 T cell receptor beta chains below come from one sample, sequenced in a study of T-cell memory formation after mild COVID-19. In TCRdb, the 5' RACE reads were re-called with MiXCR into one record per CDR3 protein. The sample yields under 650,000 distinct CDR3 sequences, approximately 18% seen once. The sequenced sample was PBMCs or a T cell subset sorted from them (not recorded which). The receptors come from an adult woman who had mild COVID-19 (a few samples of this study predate the infection). Cell type and time point are not known.

The chain uses TRBV6-5 and TRBJ2-3, with D maybe TRBD2 (5 bases). CDR3 length: 17 residues. V lost 6 bases, J lost 2 bases, and 21 bases lay in between. Per the germline V gene, CDR1 is MNHEY and CDR2 is SVGAGI. The CDR3 spells CASRSIHLALVTDTQYF. CDR3 in DNA: TGTGCCAGCAGATCGATCCACCTAGCTCTGGTCACAGATACGCAGTATTTT.

The rearrangement links TRBV12-3 or TRBV12-4 to TRBJ1-6, with D possibly TRBD1 on 5 matching bases. The CDR3 is 14 residues long. The V gene lost 3 bases and the J gene lost 7 bases, with 10 bases spanning the gap. The CDR3 protein is CASSFSGLNSPLHF. CDR3 nucleotide sequence: TGTGCCAGCAGTTTTTCAGGGCTCAATTCACCCCTCCACTTT.

This clonotype was detected a few times. This sequence joins TRBV12-3 or TRBV12-4 and TRBJ2-1; TRBD1 aligns across 8 bases. After removal of 6 bases from V and 1 base from J, the junction contained 5 bases not matched to a gene. CDR3 length equals 15 residues. CDR3 amino acids: CASRTTGGSYNEQFF. The CDR3 nucleotides read TGTGCCAGCAGGACAACAGGGGGTTCCTACAATGAGCAGTTCTTC.

This chain links TRBV29-1 with TRBJ2-3; 8 nucleotides agree with TRBD2. The V and J ends lost 3 bases and 5 bases, in that order; junction bases with no gene match: 4. This CDR3 is 13 amino acids long. Germline V gene data show CDR1 as SQVTM and CDR2 as ANQGSEA. CDR3 amino acids: CSVDGLAGDTQYF. The CDR3 DNA reads as TGCAGCGTTGACGGACTAGCTGGAGATACGCAGTATTTT.

This clonotype was picked up a small number of times. The CDR3 loop reads CSVEEAGRNTGELFF. Written as DNA, the CDR3 is TGCAGCGTTGAAGAGGCAGGACGTAACACCGGGGAGCTGTTTTTT. This sequence joins TRBV29-1 and TRBJ2-2; D unresolved. This CDR3 region has 15 residues. The V end lost 0 bases, the J end lost 2 bases, and 10 bases lay between the germline ends. The V gene's germline CDR1 is SQVTM and CDR2 ANQGSEA.

This clonotype was seen just once. The CDR3 is CASSFDVRNSPLHF. Here the CDR3 DNA reads TGTGCCAGCAGCTTCGACGTAAGGAATTCACCCCTCCACTTT. The chain recombines TRBV11-2 with TRBJ1-6, with unresolved D. CDR1 SGHAT and CDR2 FQNNGV come from the germline V gene. The V gene lost 3 bases and the J gene lost 7 bases, with 10 bases spanning the gap. The CDR3 sequence is 14 residues long. The whole variable domain, remainder taken from reference TRBV11-2 and TRBJ1-6, is EAGVAQSPRYKIIEKRQSVAFWCNPISGHATLYWYQQILGQGPKLLIQFQNNGVVDDSQLPKDRFSAERLKGVDSTLKIQPAKLEDSAVYLCASSFDVRNSPLHFGNGTRLTVT.

This clonotype has ten or more counts. V usage is TRBV3-1 and J usage is TRBJ2-7, with D possibly being TRBD1 or TRBD2 (5 bases each). The CDR3 is 16 amino acids. Germline CDR1 and CDR2: LGHDT and YNNKEL (reference sequence). With 4 bases removed from V and 0 bases from J, the gap between germline ends came to 16 bases. Here the CDR3 reads CASSPSSGTGSYEQYF. The CDR3 nucleotides are TGTGCCAGCAGCCCAAGTTCCGGGACCGGCTCCTACGAGCAGTACTTC.

V and J are TRBV20-1 and TRBJ2-2, with 13 bases aligning to TRBD2. CDR1 is DFQATT, CDR2 SNEGSKA, per germline (reference sequence). CDR3 size: 16 residues. Trimming cost V 7 bases and J 7 bases; bases outside gene matches: 12. CDR3 DNA sequence: TGCAGTGTCTATAGGGGACTAGCGGGATTCGGCGGGGAGCTGTTTTTT. It codes for CSVYRGLAGFGGELFF.

This clonotype appeared a few times. The chain recombines TRBV20-1 with TRBJ2-7; D possibly matches TRBD1 or TRBD2 (6 bases each). V lost 5 bases and J 2 bases, leaving 19 bases between the germline ends. The CDR3 runs 15 residues. CDR1 DFQATT and CDR2 SNEGSKA come from the germline V gene (reference sequence). CDR3 DNA sequence: TGCAGTGCTGGGGGGCCCAGGGTTAGGGCCTACGAGCAGTACTTC. It encodes CSAGGPRVRAYEQYF.

This sequence joins TRBV12-3 or TRBV12-4 and TRBJ2-1; D is perhaps TRBD2 (5 bases). V lost 2 bases and J 4 bases, leaving 18 bases between the germline ends. The CDR3 has 17 amino acids. CDR3 loop: CASSLIGSSRVYNEQFF. CDR3 coding DNA: TGTGCCAGCAGTTTAATCGGCTCTTCGAGGGTTTACAATGAGCAGTTCTTC.

The V gene is TRBV12-3 or TRBV12-4, the J gene TRBJ2-1; a possible D gene is TRBD2 (5 bases). The CDR3 is 11 amino acids. Trimming left V 3 bases short and J 14 bases short, with 11 bases between. The CDR3 DNA reads as TGTGCCAGCAGTTTGGGAGTGAGGAAGTTCTTC. Its protein product is CASSLGVRKFF.

A few counts support this clonotype. V gene TRBV20-1 combines with J gene TRBJ2-1, with a tentative D call TRBD2 (5 bases). V lost 3 bases and J lost 1, with 10 bases in between. Germline V gives CDR1 DFQATT, CDR2 SNEGSKA (reference sequence). CDR3 length: 14 amino acids. CDR3 nucleotides: TGCAGTGCTAGGTTCCGGGGTTCCTACAATGAGCAGTTCTTC. Translated: CSARFRGSYNEQFF.

The genes are TRBV7-9 and TRBJ2-5; no definite D call. From germline, CDR1 is SEHNR and CDR2 FQNEAQ (reference sequence). There are 13 residues in the CDR3. The V end was cut by 5 bases, the J end by 7 bases, with 14 bases between. CDR3 loop: CASSPPAPSTQYF. CDR3 bases: TGTGCCAGCAGCCCCCCGGCCCCTTCGACCCAGTACTTC.

This clonotype was seen a handful of times. V is TRBV13 and J is TRBJ2-1, with 13 bases that match TRBD2. Germline V CDR1 and CDR2: PRHDT, FYEKMQ (reference sequence). This CDR3 has 19 residues. The V segment lost 5 bases and the J segment 0 bases; nucleotides outside the gene matches: 10. CDR3 amino acids: CASSLGLAGSISSYNEQFF. The CDR3 nucleotides are TGTGCCAGCAGCCTGGGACTAGCGGGGTCCATAAGCTCCTACAATGAGCAGTTCTTC.

The table lists this clonotype with a few counts. The J gene is TRBJ1-6, the V gene TRBV12-3 or TRBV12-4; D is unresolved. Trimming took off 5 bases at V and 14 bases at J, with 13 bases between the two ends. The CDR3 extends over 12 amino acids. In DNA form, the CDR3 reads TGTGCCAGCAGTCCCCACGGAGGGTCCCTCCACTTT. It yields the protein CASSPHGGSLHF.

This clonotype was observed at least ten times. The gene calls are TRBV7-8 and TRBJ1-3, with 10 bases that match TRBD1. In germline, CDR1 is SGHVS, CDR2 FQNEAQ. V gave up 1 base and J gave up 16 bases; unmatched junction bases: 4. The CDR3 length is 12 residues. CDR3 coding DNA: TGTGCCAGCAGCTTAGGGGACAGGGGACTGTATTTT. Its translation is CASSLGDRGLYF. The variable domain in full, completed from reference TRBV7-8 and TRBJ1-3, reads GAGVSQSPRYKVAKRGQDVALRCDPISGHVSLFWYQQALGQGPEFLTYFQNEAQLDKSGLPSDRFFAERPEGSVSTLKIQRTQQEDSAVYLCASSLGDRGLYFGEGSWLTVV.

The V call is TRBV5-1, the J call TRBJ2-3, with 10 positions matching TRBD2. The CDR3 is 15 residues long. Germline lookup yields CDR1 SGHRS and CDR2 YFSETQ. J was trimmed by 5 bases and V by 0 bases; bases with no gene match: 3. Here the CDR3 reads CASSLGTSGLDTQYF. The CDR3 DNA reads as TGCGCCAGCAGCTTGGGGACTAGCGGTTTAGATACGCAGTATTTT.

This clonotype was detected a few times. The gene calls are TRBV10-3 and TRBJ2-3; 9 bases map to TRBD2. The germline V gene encodes CDR1 ENHRY and CDR2 SYGVKD. This CDR3 has 15 residues. Trimming took 7 bases from V and 6 from J; bases not matched to a gene: 11. The CDR3 region is CAITPSTSGKDTQYF. The CDR3 region has the DNA TGTGCCATCACCCCGTCGACTAGCGGCAAGGATACGCAGTATTTT.

The chain's CDR3 is CASSGQLNNEQFF. The DNA for the CDR3 is TGTGCCAGCAGCGGACAGTTAAACAATGAGCAGTTCTTC. J is TRBJ2-1 and V is TRBV28; tentatively, D is TRBD1 (6 bases). Germline-derived CDR1 and CDR2 are MDHEN and SYDVKM. V lost 6 bases and J 5 bases, leaving 11 bases between the germline ends. The CDR3 runs 13 residues.

This chain uses TRBV20-1 with TRBJ1-6; the D is unclear. The CDR3 sequence is 13 residues long. The germline V gene has CDR1 DFQATT and CDR2 SNEGSKA (reference sequence). V was pared by 4 bases and J by 5 bases, with 9 bases between. CDR3 nucleotides: TGCAGTGCTACCGGCCAGAATAATTCACCCCTCCACTTT. Protein product: CSATGQNNSPLHF.

The V and J genes are TRBV24-1 and TRBJ1-5; 9 bases match TRBD1. The CDR3 is 16 amino acids. CDR1 and CDR2 (germline): KGHDR, SFDVKD. Trimming cost V 4 bases and J 6 bases; bases outside gene matches: 9. CDR3 sequence reads: CATSDTRTGVGQPQHF. The CDR3 DNA reads as TGTGCCACCAGTGACACCCGGACAGGGGTGGGTCAGCCCCAGCATTTT.